This T cell receptor (beta chain) was sequenced during a study of Graves' ophthalmopathy and Graves' hyperthyroidism. CDR1 and CDR2 (germline): MDHEN, SYDVKM. J gave up 5 bases and V 3 bases, and 8 bases lay outside the gene matches. The CDR3 contains 15 residues. RNA transcripts yielded amplified TCR beta CDR3 regions. HTBI-primed first-round RT-PCR preceded second-round multiplex PCR. TCRdb redid the calling of the multiplex PCR reads with MiXCR, one entry per CDR3 protein. The repertoire has about 200,000 distinct CDR3 sequences, over 25% of them found once; the top ten carry 8.5% to 9.5%. Input material: peripheral blood. The rearrangement joins TRBV28 to TRBJ1-1, with 8 bases aligning to TRBD1. The receptor was derived from a man in his fifties with Graves' ophthalmopathy. This CDR3 is CASSLRQGKRTEAFF. DNA of the CDR3: TGTGCCAGCAGTTTGAGACAGGGGAAAAGAACTGAAGCTTTCTTT.